This T cell receptor beta chain is drawn from a study of blood T cell repertoires in COVID-19. The overall study: COVID-19 samples from acute and convalescent phases originated in the United States, Italy and Spain. Sample material is recorded as cDNA or gDNA derived from T cells, B-cell-depleted T cells, or PBMCs.

The protocol was immunoSEQ multiplex PCR, while the TCRdb copy is restricted to in-frame clones and leaves out a portion. The sample records over 200,000 clones, almost 85% being singletons. The V gene lost 7 bases and the J gene lost 7 bases, with 14 bases spanning the gap. The CDR3 loop spans 11 amino acids. Germline V gives CDR1 DFQATT, CDR2 SNEGSKA (reference sequence). The sequence derives from a woman between 50 and 59 years old with active or convalescent COVID-19. The sequenced material came from peripheral blood. The chain couples TRBV20-1 to TRBJ2-7; D gene ambiguous. The CDR3 loop is CSVSGEREQYF. CDR3 nucleotides: TGCAGTGTTAGTGGAGAGAGAGAGCAGTACTTC.